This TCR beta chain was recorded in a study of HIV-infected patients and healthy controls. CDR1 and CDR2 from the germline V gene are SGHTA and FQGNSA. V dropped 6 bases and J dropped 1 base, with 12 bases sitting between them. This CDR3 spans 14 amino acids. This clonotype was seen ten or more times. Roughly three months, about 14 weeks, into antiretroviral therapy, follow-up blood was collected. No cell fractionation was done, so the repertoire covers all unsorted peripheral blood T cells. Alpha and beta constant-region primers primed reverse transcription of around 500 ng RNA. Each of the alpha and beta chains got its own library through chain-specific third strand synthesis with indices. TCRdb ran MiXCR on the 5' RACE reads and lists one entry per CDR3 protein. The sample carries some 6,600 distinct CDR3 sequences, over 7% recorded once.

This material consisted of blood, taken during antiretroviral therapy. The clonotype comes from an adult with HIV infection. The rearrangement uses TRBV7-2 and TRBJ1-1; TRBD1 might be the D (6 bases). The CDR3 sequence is CASRRTAANTEAFF. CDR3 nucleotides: TGTGCCAGCAGACGGACAGCGGCGAACACTGAAGCTTTCTTT.